This TCR beta chain comes out of a study of cytomegalovirus exposure and HLA in healthy donors. Germline V gene sequence: CDR1 SEHNR, CDR2 FQNEAQ (reference sequence). The V gene lost 5 bases and the J gene lost 7 bases, with 14 bases spanning the gap. The CDR3 has 13 residues. PCR employed 60 Vbeta and 13 Jbeta primers. Profiled with immunoSEQ multiplex PCR; TCRdb holds only in-frame clones, not every one. The sample lists about 130,000 clones; about 80% were seen once. The receptor comes from a human donor in good health. The chain uses TRBV7-9 and TRBJ1-2, with a tentative D call TRBD1 (6 bases). Source material: PBMCs. The CDR3 loop reads CASSRQDTGGYTF. The CDR3 DNA is TGTGCCAGCAGCCGACAGGACACTGGTGGCTACACCTTC.